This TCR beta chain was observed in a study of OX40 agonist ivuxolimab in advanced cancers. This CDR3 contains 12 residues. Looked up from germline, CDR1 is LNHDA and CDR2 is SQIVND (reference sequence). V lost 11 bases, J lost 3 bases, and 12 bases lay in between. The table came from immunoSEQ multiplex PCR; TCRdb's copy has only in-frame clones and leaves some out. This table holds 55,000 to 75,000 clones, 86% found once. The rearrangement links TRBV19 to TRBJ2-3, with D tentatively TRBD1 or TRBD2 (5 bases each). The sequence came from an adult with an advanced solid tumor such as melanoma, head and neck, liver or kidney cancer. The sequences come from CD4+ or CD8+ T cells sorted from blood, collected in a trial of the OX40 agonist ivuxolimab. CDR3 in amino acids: CAAKGTTDTQYF. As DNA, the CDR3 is TGTGCCGCAAAGGGGACGACAGATACGCAGTATTTT.